This entry is about one T cell receptor (beta chain). TCRdb's copy holds only in-frame clones and misses some; the assay was immunoSEQ multiplex PCR. The sample consists of about 190,000 clones, approximately 90% of them appearing once. The V gene's germline CDR1 is MRHNA and CDR2 SNTAGT. With 6 bases clipped from V and 4 bases from J, the junction kept 5 bases outside the gene matches. This CDR3 is 15 amino acids long. The data were obtained in a study of control samples from healthy donors and cancer patients. The chain has TRBV6-4 and TRBJ2-1; TRBD2 matches at 11 bases. The receptor's source is a man under 40 in good health. Specimen: blood. CDR3 nucleotide sequence: TGTGCCAGCAGCTCCGGGACTAGCGGTTACAATGAGCAGTTCTTC. This encodes CASSSGTSGYNEQFF.